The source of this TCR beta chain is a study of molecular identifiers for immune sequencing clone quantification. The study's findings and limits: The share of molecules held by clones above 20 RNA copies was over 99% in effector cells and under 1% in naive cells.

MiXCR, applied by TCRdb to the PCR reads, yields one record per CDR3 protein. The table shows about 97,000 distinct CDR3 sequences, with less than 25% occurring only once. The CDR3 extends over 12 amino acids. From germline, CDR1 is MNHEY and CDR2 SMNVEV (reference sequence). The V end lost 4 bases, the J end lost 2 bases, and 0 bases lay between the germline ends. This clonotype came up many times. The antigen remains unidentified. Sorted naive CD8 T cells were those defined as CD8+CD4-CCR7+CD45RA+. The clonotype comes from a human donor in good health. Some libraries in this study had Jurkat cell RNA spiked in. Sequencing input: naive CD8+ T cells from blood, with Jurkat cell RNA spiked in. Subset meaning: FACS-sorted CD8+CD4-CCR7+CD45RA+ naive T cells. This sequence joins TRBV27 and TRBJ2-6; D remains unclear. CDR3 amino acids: CASSSGANVLTF. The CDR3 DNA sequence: TGTGCCAGCAGTTCTGGGGCCAACGTCCTGACTTTC.